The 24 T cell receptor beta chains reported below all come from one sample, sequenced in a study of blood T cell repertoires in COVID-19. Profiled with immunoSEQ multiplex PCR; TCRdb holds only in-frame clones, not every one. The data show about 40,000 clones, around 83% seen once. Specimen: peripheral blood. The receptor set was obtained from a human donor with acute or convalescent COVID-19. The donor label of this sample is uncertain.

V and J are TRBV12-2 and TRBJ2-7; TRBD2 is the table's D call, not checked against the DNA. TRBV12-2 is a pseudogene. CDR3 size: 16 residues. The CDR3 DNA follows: TGTGCAAGTCGCCCAGTGACTAGCGGAGTCAGCTACGAGCAGTACTTC. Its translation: CASRPVTSGVSYEQYF.

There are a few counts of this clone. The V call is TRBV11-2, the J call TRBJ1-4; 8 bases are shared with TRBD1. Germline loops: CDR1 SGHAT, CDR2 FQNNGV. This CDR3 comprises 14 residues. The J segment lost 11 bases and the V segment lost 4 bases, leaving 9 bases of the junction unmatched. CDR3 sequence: CASSSRLTGEKLFF. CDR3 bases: TGTGCCAGCAGCTCAAGACTGACAGGGGAGAAACTGTTTTTT.

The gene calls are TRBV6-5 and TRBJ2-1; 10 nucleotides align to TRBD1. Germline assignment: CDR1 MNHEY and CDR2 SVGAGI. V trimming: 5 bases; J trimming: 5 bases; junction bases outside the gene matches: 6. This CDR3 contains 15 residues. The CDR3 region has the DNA TGTGCCAGCAGTCACGACAGGGGGCCGCACAATGAGCAGTTCTTC. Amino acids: CASSHDRGPHNEQFF.

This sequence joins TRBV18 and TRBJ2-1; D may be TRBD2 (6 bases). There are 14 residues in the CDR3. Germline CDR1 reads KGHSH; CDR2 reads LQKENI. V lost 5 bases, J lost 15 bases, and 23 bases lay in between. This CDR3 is CASSTPGVGWSLFF. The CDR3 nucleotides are TGTGCCAGCTCAACTCCGGGGGTCGGCTGGAGTCTGTTCTTC.

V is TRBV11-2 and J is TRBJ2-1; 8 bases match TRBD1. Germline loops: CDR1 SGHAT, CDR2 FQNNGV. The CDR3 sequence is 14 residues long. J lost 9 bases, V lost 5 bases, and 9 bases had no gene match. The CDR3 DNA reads TGTGCCAGCAGCCCCGGGACAGGCGTTTCTGAGCAGTTCTTC. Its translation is CASSPGTGVSEQFF. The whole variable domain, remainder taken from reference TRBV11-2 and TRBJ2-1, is EAGVAQSPRYKIIEKRQSVAFWCNPISGHATLYWYQQILGQGPKLLIQFQNNGVVDDSQLPKDRFSAERLKGVDSTLKIQPAKLEDSAVYLCASSPGTGVSEQFFGPGTRLTVL.

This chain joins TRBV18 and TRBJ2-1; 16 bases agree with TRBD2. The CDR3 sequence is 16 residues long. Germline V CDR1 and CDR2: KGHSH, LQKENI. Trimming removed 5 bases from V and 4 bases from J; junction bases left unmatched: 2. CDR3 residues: CASSGTSGRAYNEQFF. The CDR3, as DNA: TGTGCCAGCTCAGGGACTAGCGGGAGGGCGTACAATGAGCAGTTCTTC.

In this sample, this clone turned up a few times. CDR3 DNA sequence: TGCGCCAGCAGCCAAGATCAGGGGTTTGGAAACACCATATATTTT. This encodes CASSQDQGFGNTIYF. The V gene is TRBV4-3, the J gene TRBJ1-3; tentatively, D is TRBD1 (6 bases). Germline V gene lookup returns CDR1 LGHNA and CDR2 YSLEER. Trimming took 0 bases from V and 3 from J, leaving 9 bases between them. The CDR3 sequence is 15 residues long.

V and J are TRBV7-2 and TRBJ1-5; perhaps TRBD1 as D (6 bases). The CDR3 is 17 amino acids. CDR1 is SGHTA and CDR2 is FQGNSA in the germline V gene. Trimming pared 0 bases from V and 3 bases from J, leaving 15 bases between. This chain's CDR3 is CASSLALLQGSNQPQHF. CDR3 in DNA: TGTGCCAGCAGCTTAGCGCTCCTACAGGGCTCCAATCAGCCCCAGCATTTT.

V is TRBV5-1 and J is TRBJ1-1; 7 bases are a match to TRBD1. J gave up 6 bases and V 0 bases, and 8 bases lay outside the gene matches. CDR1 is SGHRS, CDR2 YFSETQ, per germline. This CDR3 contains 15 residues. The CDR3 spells CASSLVPGGYAEAFF. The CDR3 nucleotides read TGCGCCAGCAGCTTGGTCCCAGGGGGATATGCTGAAGCTTTCTTT.

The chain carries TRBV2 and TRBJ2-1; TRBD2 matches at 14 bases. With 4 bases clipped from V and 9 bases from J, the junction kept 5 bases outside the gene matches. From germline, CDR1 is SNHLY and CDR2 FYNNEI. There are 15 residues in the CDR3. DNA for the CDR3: TGTGCCAGCAGTGCCGGGACTAGCGGGAGAAGTGAGCAGTTCTTC. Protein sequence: CASSAGTSGRSEQFF.

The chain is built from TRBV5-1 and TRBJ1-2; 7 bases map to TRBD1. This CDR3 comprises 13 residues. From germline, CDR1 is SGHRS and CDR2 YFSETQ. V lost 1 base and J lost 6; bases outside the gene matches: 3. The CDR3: CASSLRQGDGYTF. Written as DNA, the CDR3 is TGCGCCAGCAGCTTGAGGCAGGGGGATGGCTACACCTTC.

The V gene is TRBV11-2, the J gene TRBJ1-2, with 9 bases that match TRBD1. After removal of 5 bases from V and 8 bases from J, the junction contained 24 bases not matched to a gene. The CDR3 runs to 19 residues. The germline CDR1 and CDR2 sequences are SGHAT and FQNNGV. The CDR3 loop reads CASSPDSLITGGAEKGYTF. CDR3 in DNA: TGTGCCAGCAGCCCAGACTCGCTAATCACAGGGGGCGCGGAGAAAGGCTACACCTTC.

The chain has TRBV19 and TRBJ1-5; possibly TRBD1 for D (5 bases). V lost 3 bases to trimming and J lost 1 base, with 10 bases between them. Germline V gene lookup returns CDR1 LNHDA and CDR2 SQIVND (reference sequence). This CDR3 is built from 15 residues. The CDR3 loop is CASSIAGLSNQPQHF. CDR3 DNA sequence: TGTGCCAGTAGTATTGCGGGGCTGAGCAATCAGCCCCAGCATTTT.

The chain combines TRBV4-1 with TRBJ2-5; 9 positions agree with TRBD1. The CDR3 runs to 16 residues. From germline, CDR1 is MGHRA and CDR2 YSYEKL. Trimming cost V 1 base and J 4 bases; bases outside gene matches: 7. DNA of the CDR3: TGCGCCAGCAGCCAAGCCATCACAGGGGGCGGAGAGACCCAGTACTTC. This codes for CASSQAITGGGETQYF.

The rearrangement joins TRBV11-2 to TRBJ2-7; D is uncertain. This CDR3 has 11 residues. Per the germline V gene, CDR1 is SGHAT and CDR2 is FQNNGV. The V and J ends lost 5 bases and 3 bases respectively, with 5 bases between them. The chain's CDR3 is CASSNSYEQYF. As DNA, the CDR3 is TGTGCCAGCAGCAACAGCTACGAGCAGTACTTC.

In DNA form, the CDR3 reads TGTGCCAGTAGTATCGGACTAGCGGACGGAGAGCTCAATGAGCAGTTCTTC. Its protein product is CASSIGLADGELNEQFF. The V call is TRBV19, the J call TRBJ2-1; 10 bases match TRBD2. CDR1 is LNHDA and CDR2 is SQIVND in the germline V gene (reference sequence). The V and J ends lost 3 bases and 6 bases, in that order; junction bases with no gene match: 11. This CDR3 region has 17 residues.

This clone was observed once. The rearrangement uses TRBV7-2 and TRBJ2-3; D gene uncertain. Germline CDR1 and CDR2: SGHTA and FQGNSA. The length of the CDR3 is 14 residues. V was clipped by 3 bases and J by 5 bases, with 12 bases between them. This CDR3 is CASSLSKSQDTQYF. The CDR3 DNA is TGTGCCAGCAGCTTGAGCAAATCTCAAGATACGCAGTATTTT.

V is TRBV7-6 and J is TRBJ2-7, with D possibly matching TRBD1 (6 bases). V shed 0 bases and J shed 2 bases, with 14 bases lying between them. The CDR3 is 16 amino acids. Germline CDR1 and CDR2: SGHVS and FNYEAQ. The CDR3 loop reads CASSLASGTYAYEQYF. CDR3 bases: TGTGCCAGCAGCTTAGCATCCGGGACATACGCCTACGAGCAGTACTTC.

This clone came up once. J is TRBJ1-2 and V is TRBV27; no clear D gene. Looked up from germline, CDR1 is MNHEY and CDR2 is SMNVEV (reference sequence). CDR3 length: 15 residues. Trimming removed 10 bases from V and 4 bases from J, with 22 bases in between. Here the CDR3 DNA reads TGTGCCACCCAGTTTACATCCGGAGGCGGCTATGGCTACACCTTC. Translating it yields CATQFTSGGGYGYTF.

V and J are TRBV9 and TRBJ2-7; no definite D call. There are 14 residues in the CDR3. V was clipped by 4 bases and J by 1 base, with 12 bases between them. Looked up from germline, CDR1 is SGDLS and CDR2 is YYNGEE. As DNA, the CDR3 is TGTGCCAGCAGCTCCCTTGCGGCATCCTACGAGCAGTACTTC. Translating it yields CASSSLAASYEQYF.

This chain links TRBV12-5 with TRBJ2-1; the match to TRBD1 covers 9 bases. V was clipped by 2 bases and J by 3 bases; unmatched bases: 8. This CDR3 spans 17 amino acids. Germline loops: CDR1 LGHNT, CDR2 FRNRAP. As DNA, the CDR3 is TGTGCTAGTGGTTTGTCAAGACAGGGGGTGGGCTACAATGAGCAGTTCTTC. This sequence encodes CASGLSRQGVGYNEQFF.

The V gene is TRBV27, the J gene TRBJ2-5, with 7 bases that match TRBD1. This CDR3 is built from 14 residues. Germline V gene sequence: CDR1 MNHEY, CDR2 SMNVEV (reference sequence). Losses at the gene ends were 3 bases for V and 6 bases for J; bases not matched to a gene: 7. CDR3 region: CASSLGQRSKTQYF. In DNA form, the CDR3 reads TGTGCCAGCAGTTTGGGACAGAGGTCAAAGACCCAGTACTTC.

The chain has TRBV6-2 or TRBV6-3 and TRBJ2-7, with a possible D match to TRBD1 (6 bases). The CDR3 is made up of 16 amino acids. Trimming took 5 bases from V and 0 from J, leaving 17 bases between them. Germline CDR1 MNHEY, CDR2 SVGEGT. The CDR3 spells CASSTPRGRPSYEQYF. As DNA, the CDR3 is TGTGCCAGCAGTACCCCCAGGGGCCGCCCCTCCTACGAGCAGTACTTC.

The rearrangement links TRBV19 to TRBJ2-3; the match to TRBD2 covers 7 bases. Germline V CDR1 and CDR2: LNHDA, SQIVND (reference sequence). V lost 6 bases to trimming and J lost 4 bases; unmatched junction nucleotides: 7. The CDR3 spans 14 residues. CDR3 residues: CASSGLVSADTQYF. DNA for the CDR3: TGTGCCAGTAGCGGACTAGTATCCGCAGATACGCAGTATTTT.